These 6 T cell receptor beta chains were all obtained from the same sample, sequenced in a study of cytomegalovirus exposure and HLA in healthy donors. Measured with immunoSEQ multiplex PCR; TCRdb has only the in-frame clones, and not every one. The sample contains approximately 100,000 clones, 85% to 95% of which appear only once. Material: PBMCs. The receptor source for this set is a woman in her thirties in good health and CMV-seropositive.

This rearrangement joins TRBV19 to TRBJ2-2; a weak D match, TRBD1 (6 bases). Germline V gene sequence: CDR1 LNHDA, CDR2 SQIVND (reference sequence). The ends were cut back, 5 bases at V and 4 bases at J, with 17 bases in the middle. The CDR3 contains 16 residues. The CDR3 here is CASSSLGGASTGELFF. CDR3 DNA sequence: TGTGCCAGTAGTTCCCTAGGGGGAGCAAGCACCGGGGAGCTGTTTTTT.

J is TRBJ1-2 and V is TRBV14; D possibly corresponds to TRBD1 (6 bases). The CDR3 has 16 residues. Germline values: CDR1 SGHDN, CDR2 FVKESK. The V and J ends lost 0 bases and 7 bases respectively, with 18 bases between them. CDR3 in amino acids: CASSQDFGRGLSGYTF. The DNA for the CDR3 is TGTGCCAGCAGCCAAGATTTTGGCAGGGGTTTGAGTGGCTACACCTTC.

The rearrangement joins TRBV19 to TRBJ2-7, with a weak D call TRBD2 (6 bases). The V gene's germline CDR1 is LNHDA and CDR2 SQIVND (reference sequence). The CDR3 is 13 amino acids. The V gene lost 10 bases and the J gene lost 6 bases, with 19 bases spanning the gap. The CDR3 here is CATRQGRSGEQYF. The CDR3 DNA is TGTGCCACTCGTCAAGGGAGGTCGGGCGAGCAGTACTTC.

A single count supports this clone. The chain uses TRBV5-1 and TRBJ2-7; 12 positions match TRBD1. CDR3 size: 16 residues. Germline lookup yields CDR1 SGHRS and CDR2 YFSETQ. Trimming cost V 0 bases and J 5 bases; bases outside gene matches: 6. This CDR3 is CASSLGGGQGAHEQYF. CDR3 DNA sequence: TGCGCCAGCAGCTTGGGGGGGGGACAGGGGGCTCACGAGCAGTACTTC.

The chain recombines TRBV19 with TRBJ2-2; D might be TRBD2 (6 bases). There are 17 residues in the CDR3. Germline V gene sequence: CDR1 LNHDA, CDR2 SQIVND (reference sequence). V was clipped by 7 bases and J by 6 bases, with 24 bases between them. CDR3 coding DNA: TGTGCCAGTAACCCGGGCGGGACTGCTGCCTGGGCCGGGGAGCTGTTTTTT. Protein product: CASNPGGTAAWAGELFF.

The rearrangement links TRBV20-1 to TRBJ2-5; unclear D gene. V lost 3 bases to trimming and J lost 4 bases, with 6 bases between them. Germline CDR1 is DFQATT and CDR2 is SNEGSKA (reference sequence). The CDR3 has 11 amino acids. The CDR3 DNA sequence: TGCAGTGCTAGGTCCAGAGAGACCCAGTACTTC. This translates into CSARSRETQYF.